A selection of T cell receptor beta chains follows, all from one sample in a study of metastatic and nonmetastatic thyroid tumors. TCRdb re-clonotyped the PCR reads through MiXCR. The sample yields about 25,000 clones, approximately 20% seen once. Source material: adjacent normal tissue. These receptors came from a female donor with papillary thyroid cancer or a benign thyroid nodule (not recorded which). Some clones in this sample may be carry-over from other donors' samples. Both conserved end residues are part of each CDR3. A D gene is named only where the DNA matches it firmly. A row's size may be missing; if present it is once, few, many or a size class.

V gene	D gene	J gene	clone size	CDR3 DNA	CDR3 protein
TRBV6-2/TRBV6-3	NA	TRBJ1-2	NA	TGTGCCAGCAGTTACTTCGGACCGTCCTATGGCTACACCTTC	CASSYFGPSYGYTF
TRBV6-2/TRBV6-3	NA	TRBJ2-7	medium-sized	TGTGCCAGCAGTGGAACCTACGAGCAGTACTTC	CASSGTYEQYF
TRBV7-9	NA	TRBJ2-1	NA	TGTGCCAGCAGGCTTTCCCGAATCAATGAGCAGTTCTTC	CASRLSRINEQFF
TRBV6-1	TRBD1	TRBJ1-2	many	TGTGCCAGCAGCTCTCGGACAGGGCAAAACTATGGCTACACCTTC	CASSSRTGQNYGYTF
TRBV9	NA	TRBJ2-7	many	TGTGCCAGCAGCCCAGACGCCTTCGCATCCTACGAGCAGTACTTC	CASSPDAFASYEQYF
TRBV10-1	NA	TRBJ2-2	medium-sized	TGCGCCAGCAGTGAGATAGGGCCCGGGGAGCTGTTTTTT	CASSEIGPGELFF
TRBV12-3/TRBV12-4	NA	TRBJ1-2	few	TGTGCCAGCAGTTTGTCCGACGGCTATGGCTACACCTTC	CASSLSDGYGYTF
TRBV28	NA	TRBJ1-2	many	TGTGCCAGCAGTTTTGGAGAAAACTATGGCTACACCTTC	CASSFGENYGYTF
TRBV4-2	TRBD1	TRBJ1-6	NA	TGTGCCAGCAGCAAGGGGGACAGGTGGAATTCACCCCTCCACTTT	CASSKGDRWNSPLHF
TRBV20-1	NA	TRBJ1-6	many	TGCAGTGCTATCAACCGGGACCCGGGGGCTTCACCCCTCCACTTT	CSAINRDPGASPLHF